This T cell receptor beta chain was identified in a study of T cell responses to AZD1222 COVID-19 vaccine. CDR3 length: 15 residues. Germline assignment: CDR1 KGHSY and CDR2 FQNENV. V was pared by 6 bases and J by 2 bases, with 14 bases between. The method was immunoSEQ multiplex PCR; TCRdb's version includes in-frame clones alone and lacks a portion of them. This repertoire shows 110,000 to 150,000 clones, about 92% found once; its top ten account for 2.5% to 4%. For this clone: Its antigen remains unknown.

Study outcomes and limitations: Among spike-specific TCRs, nearly half reportedly target unmutated variant regions. White British donors predominated, females outnumbered males, and clonal diversity was possibly underestimated. The repertoires were collected only after the peak T cell response. Just 5 or 6 AZD1222 recipients tested seropositive at baseline.

The chain combines TRBV16 with TRBJ1-3; possibly TRBD1 for D (6 bases). This clonotype was obtained from an adult who received the AZD1222 COVID-19 vaccine. Sample: peripheral blood, taken 28 days after the second AZD1222 dose. DNA of the CDR3: TGTGCCAGCAGTCACCCGCCAGGGGCTGGAAACACCATATATTTT. It encodes CASSHPPGAGNTIYF.